Only one count was recorded for the clone carrying this TCR beta chain. No antigen is known for it. The data derive from a study of shared clonotypes between healthy human individuals. Study-wide findings and caveats: Generation probabilities were higher for clonotypes shared across all four sorted-subset donors than for unshared ones.

The germline CDR1 and CDR2 sequences are SGHTA and FQGNSA. This CDR3 spans 14 amino acids. V was trimmed by 6 bases and J by 5 bases, leaving 16 bases between them. Assay: immunoSEQ multiplex PCR; the TCRdb copy retains only in-frame clones and omits some. The profile shows millions of clones, 90% to 95% of them singletons. The study enrolled healthy HIV-negative adults without recent acute infections or vaccinations as donors. Into CD45RA+ naive and CD45RA-negative memory subsets, the CD4+ cells were split. The J gene is TRBJ1-1, the V gene TRBV7-2; TRBD1 is a possible D gene (5 bases). The sample consisted of naive CD4+ T cells sorted from blood. Subset of the sample: CD45RA+ positively selected. The receptor was isolated from a young man in good health. The CDR3 sequence is CASRLGQSGTEAFF. For the CDR3, the DNA is TGTGCCAGCAGACTCGGACAATCAGGGACTGAAGCTTTCTTT.